The 25 T cell receptor delta chains below all came from one sample that was sequenced in a study of γδ T cells in repeated Plasmodium falciparum infection. Vgamma9/Vdelta2+ and Vdelta2-negative gammadelta T cells were flow-sorted from PBMC for bulk sequencing. TCRdb fed the multiplex PCR reads into CATT to redo clone calling. The sample has 90,000 or so delta-chain clones; approximately 1% are singletons. Source material: gamma-delta T cells from blood. Source of these receptors: a pool of human donors (malaria-infected and uninfected, not separated).

In this sample, this clone turned up a few times. This is likely an artifact of a read error, given a far larger clone one base away. Other DNA variants within this sample encode the same CDR3. The V call is TRDV1, the J call TRDJ1; TRDD3 matches at 13 bases. The CDR3 loop spans 22 amino acids. Trimming removed 1 base from V and 8 bases from J; junction bases left unmatched: 25. Per germline, CDR1 TSWWSYY and CDR2 QGS. The CDR3 region has the DNA TGTGCTCTTGGGGAACGTGGTACTGGGGGATACGGGTCGAATGGTTGTCCGATGAAACTCATCTTT. Protein: CALGERGTGGYGSNGCPMKLIF.

This clone was observed a handful of times. TCRdb's protein for this DNA is that of a much larger clone and differs from the translation at residue 9, likely a read error; the protein shown is the DNA translation. This chain joins TRDV2 and TRDJ1; the D is unclear. The J gene, absent from TCRdb, was called here by matching the DNA to germline. The germline gives CDR1 GEAIGNYY, CDR2 EKD. Trimming stripped 0 bases from V and 0 bases from J, with 10 bases between. This CDR3 spans 15 amino acids. In nucleotides, the CDR3 is TGTGCCTGTGACACCGTTGGACAGAACACCGATAAACTCATCTTT. This encodes CACDTVGQNTDKLIF.

As concerns this clone: TCRdb attributes to this sequence the protein of a much larger clone, which differs from the DNA translation at residue 16; a read error is likely, and the protein displayed is translated from the DNA. The CDR3 DNA reads as TGTGCTCTTGGGTTTCAATCTACGAGCACTGGGGGATTGGCCCTACGACTCATCTTT. The encoded protein is CALGFQSTSTGGLALRLIF. The chain carries TRDV1 and TRDJ1; 10 positions match TRDD3. CDR1 is TSWWSYY, CDR2 QGS, per germline. J was trimmed by 10 bases and V by 5 bases; bases with no gene match: 25. This CDR3 comprises 19 residues.

This clone was picked up a small number of times. It differs at one base from a far larger clone, so likely a read error. The sample contains more than one DNA sequence encoding this CDR3. The gene calls are TRDV2 and TRDJ1, with 8 bases that match TRDD3. No J gene is reported in TCRdb; it was inferred here by comparing the DNA with germline. The CDR3 is 19 amino acids. V shed 3 bases, J shed 0 bases, and the junction held 17 bases outside the gene matches. Germline V gene lookup returns CDR1 GEAIGNYY and CDR2 EKD. The CDR3 bases are TGTGCCTGTGACTCCTTCCGTACTGGGGGCCCCCCGTACACCGATAAACTCATCTTT. Amino acids: CACDSFRTGGPPYTDKLIF.

Turning to this clone: TCRdb's entry gives the protein of a much larger clone, which mismatches this DNA's translation at residue 5, likely from a read error; the protein reported here is translated from the DNA. V is TRDV1 and J is TRDJ1; tentative D call: TRDD3 (5 bases). The V and J ends lost 5 bases and 9 bases respectively, with 22 bases between them. Per germline, CDR1 TSWWSYY and CDR2 QGS. This CDR3 region has 15 residues. The CDR3 DNA reads TGTGCTCTTGGGATCTTGGGGTACCTGTGGGGACAACTCATCTTT. Translating gives CALGILGYLWGQLIF.

The sample holds many counts of this clone. The gene calls are TRDV1 and TRDJ1, with D perhaps matching TRDD3 (5 bases). The J gene, missing from TCRdb, was assigned here through DNA to germline matching. The V end was cut by 11 bases, the J end by 3 bases, with 7 bases between. This CDR3 comprises 10 residues. Germline V gene lookup returns CDR1 TSWWSYY and CDR2 QGS. The CDR3 region is CARGADKLIF. The DNA of the CDR3 is TGTGCTAGGGGGGCCGATAAACTCATCTTT.

This clone came up a few times. A far more abundant clone sits one base away, making this likely a read error. Additional DNA sequences in this sample encode the identical CDR3. The chain recombines TRDV1 with TRDJ1; D gene unclear. V dropped 0 bases and J dropped 7 bases, with 18 bases sitting between them. Germline loops: CDR1 TSWWSYY, CDR2 QGS. The CDR3 covers 16 residues. The CDR3 nucleotides are TGTGCTCTTGGGGAACTGATGGGTCGCGCAGCCCTTAAACTCATCTTT. This codes for CALGELMGRAALKLIF.

This clone was counted ten times or more. The chain employs TRDV2 and TRDJ1; the match to TRDD2 covers 8 bases. TCRdb is silent on the J gene; assignment here came from matching the DNA to germline. This CDR3 comprises 21 residues. CDR1 and CDR2 (germline): GEAIGNYY, EKD. V was clipped by 2 bases and J by 4 bases; unmatched bases: 26. CDR3 protein: CACDKLPTPGLDPLDIDKLIF. For the CDR3, the DNA is TGTGCCTGTGACAAACTTCCTACCCCCGGGTTGGATCCGCTGGATATCGATAAACTCATCTTT.

This clone was counted at least ten times. The genes are TRDV1 and TRDJ1, with 7 bases aligning to TRDD3. The CDR3 covers 22 residues. Per germline, CDR1 TSWWSYY and CDR2 QGS. Unmatched junction bases numbered 31, after V lost 2 bases and J lost 7 bases. The CDR3 sequence: CALGESQPSSYPPAGDGGKLIF. The CDR3, as DNA: TGTGCTCTTGGGGAAAGTCAGCCCTCTTCATATCCCCCCGCGGGGGATGGAGGTAAACTCATCTTT.

Concerning this clone: This likely reflects a read error, since a far larger clone is one base away. The sample carries other DNA sequences with the same CDR3. The V call is TRDV2, the J call TRDJ1; 9 bases match TRDD3. The CDR3 sequence is 18 residues long. In germline, CDR1 is GEAIGNYY, CDR2 EKD. CDR3 in DNA: TGCGCCTGTGACACCCTCGGGGATACGCTTCCCGTCGCCGATAAACTCATCTTT. It yields the protein CACDTLGDTLPVADKLIF.

This clone appeared a few times. This DNA translates differently at residue 5 from the TCRdb protein, which is that of a much larger clone; a read error is likely, and the protein shown is the DNA's own translation. Other nucleotide sequences from this sample produce the same CDR3. The chain couples TRDV1 to TRDJ1; the D gene is possibly TRDD3 (6 bases). TCRdb is silent on the J gene; assignment here came from matching the DNA to germline. V was trimmed by 3 bases and J by 2 bases, leaving 13 bases between them. Germline V CDR1 and CDR2: TSWWSYY, QGS. The CDR3 totals 15 residues. The CDR3 bases are TGTGCTCTTGGGGACGTAGAGGATACAACCGATAAACTCATCTTT. Translation: CALGDVEDTTDKLIF.

A note on this clone: TCRdb's listed protein matches a much larger clone and diverges from this DNA's translation at residue 4, likely through a read error; the protein shown comes from the DNA. This chain connects TRDV2 to TRDJ1, with D maybe TRDD3 (6 bases). CDR3 length: 15 residues. V was trimmed by 5 bases and J by 9 bases, leaving 24 bases between them. The germline CDR1 and CDR2 sequences are GEAIGNYY and EKD. This CDR3 reads CACVPVGGDGGELIF. DNA for the CDR3: TGTGCCTGTGTCCCCGTAGGTGGGGATGGGGGCGAACTCATCTTT.

To note about this clone: Since a far larger clone is one base different, this is likely a read error. At the DNA level, this CDR3 is encoded by other sequences in the same sample as well. The V gene is TRDV2, but the J gene lacks a call; TRDD3 was called by the table and not checked on the DNA. Germline CDR1 reads GEAIGNYY; CDR2 reads EKD. The CDR3 contains 15 residues. In DNA, the CDR3 is TGTGCCTGTGACACGGCTGGCCCGGGGGGCGATAAGCTCATCTTT. Protein: CACDTAGPGGDKLIF.

On this clone itself: The protein that TCRdb holds for this DNA derives from a much larger clone and differs from the translated DNA at residue 11, which likely indicates a read error; the protein shown here is translated from the DNA. CDR3 residues: CALVGRATDKPIF. The CDR3 DNA reads as TGTGCTCTTGTAGGTAGGGCCACCGATAAACCCATCTTT. The rearrangement joins TRDV1 to TRDJ1; D remains unclear. This CDR3 comprises 13 residues. Germline V gene data show CDR1 as TSWWSYY and CDR2 as QGS.

The table lists this clone with a few counts. This is likely an artifact of a read error, given a far larger clone one base away. The same CDR3 can be traced to other DNA sequences in this sample. No call exists for the J gene, whereas the V gene is TRDV2; TRDD3 was called by the table and not checked on the DNA. CDR1 is GEAIGNYY and CDR2 is EKD in the germline V gene. The CDR3 has 16 amino acids. CDR3 sequence reads: CACDTSWGRLTDKLIF. Written as DNA, the CDR3 is TGTGCCTGTGACACCAGCTGGGGGAGGTTGACCGATAAGCTCATCTTT.

On this clone itself: This DNA translates differently at residue 6 from the TCRdb protein, which is that of a much larger clone; a read error is likely, and the protein shown is the DNA's own translation. The rearrangement links TRDV2 to TRDJ1, with 9 bases aligning to TRDD3. Here the J gene came from matching the DNA to germline, since TCRdb omits it. The CDR3 loop spans 18 amino acids. Per germline, CDR1 GEAIGNYY and CDR2 EKD. J gave up 1 base and V 0 bases, and 11 bases lay outside the gene matches. CDR3 amino acids: CACDTIVPGGSITDKLIF. Here the CDR3 DNA reads TGTGCCTGTGACACCATTGTACCTGGGGGATCCATCACCGATAAACTCATCTTT.

This clone was found many times. The amino acid sequence in TCRdb belongs to a much larger clone and departs from this DNA's translation at residue 15, likely a sequencing read error; the sequence shown is translated from the DNA. No J gene was assigned, while the V gene was called as TRDV2; the table calls TRDD3, which could not be checked here. The germline V gene encodes CDR1 GEAIGNYY and CDR2 EKD. This CDR3 has 16 residues. The CDR3 coding sequence is TGTGCCTGTGACCGACTGGGGGGGAACTACACCGATAAACTCACCTTT. Protein product: CACDRLGGNYTDKLTF.

With respect to this clone: This likely traces to a read error, being one base from a far larger clone. The sample contains more than one DNA sequence encoding this CDR3. V and J are TRDV1 and TRDJ2, with 7 bases aligning to TRDD3. TCRdb carries no J gene annotation; the J gene was assigned here by matching the DNA with germline. CDR1 and CDR2 (germline): TSWWSYY, QGS. There are 18 residues in the CDR3. In nucleotides, the CDR3 is TGCGCTCTTGGGGAACTCGAGAAGCTGGGGGCTAAGACAGCACAACTCTTCTTT. As protein: CALGELEKLGAKTAQLFF.

This clone showed up just a few times. V is TRDV1 and J is TRDJ1, with TRDD2 identical over 8 bases. V lost 2 bases and J lost 6; bases outside the gene matches: 62. The CDR3 totals 33 residues. CDR1 and CDR2 (germline): TSWWSYY, QGS. DNA of the CDR3: TGTGCTCTTGGGGAAGATACTATCGAGAGCAACTTCCTACCCGTTTACTCCTACGAATCCCAAGCCGTGAAAGGGTTCCCAAGCAATAAACTCATCTTT. It is translated as CALGEDTIESNFLPVYSYESQAVKGFPSNKLIF.

This clone is termed medium-sized. This likely traces to a read error, being one base from a far larger clone. The chain uses TRDV1 and TRDJ1; 9 nucleotides align to TRDD2. The CDR3 is made up of 21 amino acids. CDR1 TSWWSYY and CDR2 QGS come from the germline V gene. With V trimmed by 3 bases and J by 0 bases, 20 bases remained unmatched. CDR3: CALGEGAFLRTWGSNTDKLIF. Here the CDR3 DNA reads TGTGCTCTTGGGGAGGGGGCCTTCCTACGAACCTGGGGCTCCAACACCGATAAACTCATCTTT.

Comment on this clone: TCRdb lists the protein of a much larger clone for this DNA, which differs at residue 9, so this is likely a read error; the protein given here is translated from the DNA itself. The chain carries TRDV1 and TRDJ1, with D possibly being TRDD3 (6 bases). No J gene is reported in TCRdb; it was inferred here by comparing the DNA with germline. The length of the CDR3 is 20 residues. V lost 1 base, J lost 3 bases, and 27 bases lay in between. Germline CDR1 TSWWSYY, CDR2 QGS. Written as DNA, the CDR3 is TGTGCTCTTGGGGAACAAAGGGGCCCCCCACGATGGGATAAAGCCGATAAACTCATCTTT. Protein: CALGEQRGPPRWDKADKLIF.

A note on this clone: This DNA translates differently at residue 6 from the TCRdb protein, which is that of a much larger clone; a read error is likely, and the protein shown is the DNA's own translation. The chain is built from TRDV2 and TRDJ3, with D tentatively TRDD3 (5 bases). No J gene was available from TCRdb, and it was assigned here by a germline match of the DNA. The germline V gene has CDR1 GEAIGNYY and CDR2 EKD. The CDR3 extends over 19 amino acids. Trimming removed 1 base from V and 0 bases from J, with 15 bases in between. CDR3: CACDTDGALSSWDTRQMFF. For the CDR3, the DNA is TGTGCCTGTGACACGGATGGGGCCCTTAGCTCCTGGGACACCCGACAGATGTTTTTC.

This clone was seen more than once but under ten times. The translation of this DNA and the TCRdb protein of a much larger clone differ at residue 4, probably owing to a read error; the protein shown here is translated from the DNA. The V call is TRDV1, the J call TRDJ1; TRDD3 might be the D (6 bases). Trimming stripped 9 bases from V and 4 bases from J, with 15 bases between. Germline V lookup: CDR1 TSWWSYY, CDR2 QGS. This CDR3 has 13 residues. The CDR3 DNA sequence: TGTGCTCTGAGGCCGGGGATTGGCGATAAACTCATCTTT. Translated: CALRPGIGDKLIF.

This clone was observed a handful of times. A read error likely explains why the TCRdb protein, taken from a much larger clone, differs from this DNA's translation at residue 6; the protein shown is translated from the DNA. The V call is TRDV2, the J call TRDJ1; 9 positions match TRDD3. Matching the DNA to germline supplied the J gene, which TCRdb does not give. CDR1 is GEAIGNYY and CDR2 is EKD in the germline V gene. V shed 0 bases, J shed 0 bases, and the junction held 10 bases outside the gene matches. CDR3 size: 18 residues. Here the CDR3 DNA reads TGTGCCTGTGACACCCCCTCAAGGGGATACGCGTACACCGATAAACTCATCTTT. Amino acids: CACDTPSRGYAYTDKLIF.

This clone appeared a few times. A read error likely explains why the TCRdb protein, taken from a much larger clone, differs from this DNA's translation at residue 7; the protein shown is translated from the DNA. The chain recombines TRDV2 with TRDJ1; weak D call: TRDD3 (5 bases). The CDR3 totals 15 residues. Trimming removed 2 bases from V and 2 bases from J, with 14 bases in between. Germline CDR1 reads GEAIGNYY; CDR2 reads EKD. CDR3 sequence reads: CACDRLEPQTDKLIF. CDR3 sequence (DNA): TGTGCCTGTGACAGACTGGAGCCCCAAACCGATAAACTCATCTTT.